The clone carrying this T cell receptor beta chain was observed a handful of times. No antigen is known for it. These data originate in a study of regulatory T cells in long-lasting Graves disease. Study details: Graves' cases, newly diagnosed, had used antithyroid drugs under 3 months. Study-wide findings and caveats: For persistent Graves' patients, TCR diversity was lower than for newly diagnosed ones.

Specified time point: newly diagnosed GD, antithyroid drugs for less than 3 months. RNA from PBMCs was the source of the TCR library. Germline CDR1 and CDR2: LNHDA and SQIVND (reference sequence). Trimming removed 7 bases from V and 0 bases from J, with 13 bases in between. The CDR3 has 16 residues. Through Arm-PCR of CDR3 regions and iRepertoire HTBI primers, TCR beta libraries were built. MiXCR was run by TCRdb on the multiplex PCR reads, yielding one entry per CDR3 protein. The sample consists of 200,000 to 250,000 distinct CDR3 sequences, about 19% of them appearing once. These data also featured in a second study, about T cells in Graves' hyperthyroidism and ophthalmopathy.

The sequenced sample was peripheral blood mononuclear cells (PBMCs), obtained at new diagnosis, from a patient treated with antithyroid drugs. This receptor was obtained from a young woman with Graves disease. The rearrangement links TRBV19 to TRBJ2-6; the D gene could be TRBD1 or TRBD2 (5 bases each). The CDR3 region has the DNA TGTGCCAGTAAAGTCAGGGACCTCTCTGGGGCCAACGTCCTGACTTTC. Amino acid sequence: CASKVRDLSGANVLTF.